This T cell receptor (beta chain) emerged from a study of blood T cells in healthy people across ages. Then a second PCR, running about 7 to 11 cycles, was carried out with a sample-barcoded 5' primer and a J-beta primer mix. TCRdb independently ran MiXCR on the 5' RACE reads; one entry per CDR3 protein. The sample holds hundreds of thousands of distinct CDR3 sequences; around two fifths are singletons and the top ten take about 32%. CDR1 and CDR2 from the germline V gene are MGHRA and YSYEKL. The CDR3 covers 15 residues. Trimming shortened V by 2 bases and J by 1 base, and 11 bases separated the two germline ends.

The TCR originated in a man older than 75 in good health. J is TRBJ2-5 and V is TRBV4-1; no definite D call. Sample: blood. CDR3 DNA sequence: TGCGCCAGCAGCCAACGTCCGGGCCCCCAAGAGACCCAGTACTTC. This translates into CASSQRPGPQETQYF.